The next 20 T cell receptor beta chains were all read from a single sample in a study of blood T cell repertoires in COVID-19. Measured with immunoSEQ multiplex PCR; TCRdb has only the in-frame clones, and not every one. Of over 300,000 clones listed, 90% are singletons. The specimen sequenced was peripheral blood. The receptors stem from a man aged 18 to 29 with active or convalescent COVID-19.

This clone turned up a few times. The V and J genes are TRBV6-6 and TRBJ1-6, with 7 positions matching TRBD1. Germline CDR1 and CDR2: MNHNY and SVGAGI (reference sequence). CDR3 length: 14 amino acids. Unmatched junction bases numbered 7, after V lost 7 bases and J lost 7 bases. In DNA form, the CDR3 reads TGTGCCAGCAATCCGGGACAGACCAATTCACCCCTCCACTTT. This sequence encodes CASNPGQTNSPLHF.

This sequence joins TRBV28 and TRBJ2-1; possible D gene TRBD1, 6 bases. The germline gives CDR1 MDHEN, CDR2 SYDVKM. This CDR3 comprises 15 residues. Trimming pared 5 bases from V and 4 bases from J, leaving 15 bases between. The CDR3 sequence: CASSPRYRAYNEQFF. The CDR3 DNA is TGTGCCAGCAGTCCCAGATACAGGGCTTACAATGAGCAGTTCTTC.

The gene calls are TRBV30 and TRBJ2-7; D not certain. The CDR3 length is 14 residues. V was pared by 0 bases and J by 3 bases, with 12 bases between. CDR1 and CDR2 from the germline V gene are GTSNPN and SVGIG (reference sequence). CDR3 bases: TGTGCCTGGAGTGTTAGTTCCGAATACTACGAGCAGTACTTC. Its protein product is CAWSVSSEYYEQYF.

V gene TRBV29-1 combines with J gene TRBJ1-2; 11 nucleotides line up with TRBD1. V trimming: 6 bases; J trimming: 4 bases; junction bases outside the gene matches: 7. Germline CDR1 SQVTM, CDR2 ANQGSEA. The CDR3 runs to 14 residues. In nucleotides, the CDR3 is TGCAGCGTGATCGGGACAGGGGGATTCTATGGCTACACCTTC. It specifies CSVIGTGGFYGYTF. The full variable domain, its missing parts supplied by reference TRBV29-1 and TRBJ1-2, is SAVISQKPSRDICQRGTSLTIQCQVDSQVTMMFWYRQQPGQSLTLIATANQGSEATYESGFVIDKFPISRPNLTFSTLTVSNMSPEDSSIYLCSVIGTGGFYGYTFGSGTRLTVV.

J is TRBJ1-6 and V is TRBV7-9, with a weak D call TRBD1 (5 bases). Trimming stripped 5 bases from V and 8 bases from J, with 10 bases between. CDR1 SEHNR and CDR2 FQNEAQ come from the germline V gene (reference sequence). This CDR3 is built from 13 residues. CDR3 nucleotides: TGTGCCAGCAGCCTCGACAGTTATTCACCCCTCCACTTT. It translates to CASSLDSYSPLHF.

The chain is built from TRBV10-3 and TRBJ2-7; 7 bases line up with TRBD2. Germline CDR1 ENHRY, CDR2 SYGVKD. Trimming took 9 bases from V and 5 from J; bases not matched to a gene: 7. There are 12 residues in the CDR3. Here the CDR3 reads CAIGGTNHEQYF. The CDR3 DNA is TGTGCCATTGGTGGGACTAACCACGAGCAGTACTTC.

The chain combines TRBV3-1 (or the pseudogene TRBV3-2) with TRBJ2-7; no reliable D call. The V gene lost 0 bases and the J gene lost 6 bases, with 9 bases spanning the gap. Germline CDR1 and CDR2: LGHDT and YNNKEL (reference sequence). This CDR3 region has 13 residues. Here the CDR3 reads CASSQDVQVEQYF. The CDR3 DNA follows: TGTGCCAGCAGCCAAGATGTGCAGGTCGAGCAGTACTTC.

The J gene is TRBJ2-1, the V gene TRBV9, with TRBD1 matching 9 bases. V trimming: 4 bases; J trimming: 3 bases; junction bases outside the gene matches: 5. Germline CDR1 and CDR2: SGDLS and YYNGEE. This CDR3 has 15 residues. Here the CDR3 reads CASSTRDRVYNEQFF. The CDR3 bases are TGTGCCAGCAGCACACGGGACAGGGTCTACAATGAGCAGTTCTTC. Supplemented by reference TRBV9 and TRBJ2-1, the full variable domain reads DSGVTQTPKHLITATGQRVTLRCSPRSGDLSVYWYQQSLDQGLQFLIQYYNGEERAKGNILERFSAQQFPDLHSELNLSSLELGDSALYFCASSTRDRVYNEQFFGPGTRLTVL.

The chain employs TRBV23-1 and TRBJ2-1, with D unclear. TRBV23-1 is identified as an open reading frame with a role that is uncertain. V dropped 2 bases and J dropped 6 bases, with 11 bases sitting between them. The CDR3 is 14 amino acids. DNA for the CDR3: TGCGCCAGCAGTCAAGGCAGGAAATCCAATGAGCAGTTCTTC. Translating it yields CASSQGRKSNEQFF.

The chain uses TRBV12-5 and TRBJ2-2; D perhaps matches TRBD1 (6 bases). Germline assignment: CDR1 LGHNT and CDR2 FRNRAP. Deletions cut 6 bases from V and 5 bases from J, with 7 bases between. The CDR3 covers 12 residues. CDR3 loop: CASGGQTGELFF. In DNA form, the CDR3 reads TGTGCTAGTGGGGGACAAACCGGGGAGCTGTTTTTT. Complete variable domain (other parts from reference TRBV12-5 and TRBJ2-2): DARVTQTPRHKVTEMGQEVTMRCQPILGHNTVFWYRQTMMQGLELLAYFRNRAPLDDSGMPKDRFSAEMPDATLATLKIQPSEPRDSAVYFCASGGQTGELFFGEGSRLTVL.

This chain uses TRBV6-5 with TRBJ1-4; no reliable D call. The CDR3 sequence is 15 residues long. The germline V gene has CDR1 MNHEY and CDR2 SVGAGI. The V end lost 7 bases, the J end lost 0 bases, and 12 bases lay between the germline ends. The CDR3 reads CASKAGSSTNEKLFF. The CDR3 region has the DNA TGTGCCAGCAAGGCAGGATCGTCAACTAATGAAAAACTGTTTTTT.

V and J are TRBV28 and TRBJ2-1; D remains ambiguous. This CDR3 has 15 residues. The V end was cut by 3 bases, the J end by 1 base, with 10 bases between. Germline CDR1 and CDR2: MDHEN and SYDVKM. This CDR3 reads CASSFVVRSYNEQFF. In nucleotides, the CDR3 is TGTGCCAGCAGTTTTGTGGTTCGGTCCTACAATGAGCAGTTCTTC.

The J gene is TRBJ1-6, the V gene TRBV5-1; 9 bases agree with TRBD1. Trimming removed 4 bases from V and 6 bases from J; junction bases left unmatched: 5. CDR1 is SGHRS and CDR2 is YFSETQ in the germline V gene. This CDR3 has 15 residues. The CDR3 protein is CASSRRDRANSPLHF. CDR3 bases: TGCGCCAGCAGCCGAAGGGACAGGGCTAATTCACCCCTCCACTTT. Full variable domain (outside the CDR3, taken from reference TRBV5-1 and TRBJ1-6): KAGVTQTPRYLIKTRGQQVTLSCSPISGHRSVSWYQQTPGQGLQFLFEYFSETQRNKGNFPGRFSGRQFSNSRSEMNVSTLELGDSALYLCASSRRDRANSPLHFGNGTRLTVT.

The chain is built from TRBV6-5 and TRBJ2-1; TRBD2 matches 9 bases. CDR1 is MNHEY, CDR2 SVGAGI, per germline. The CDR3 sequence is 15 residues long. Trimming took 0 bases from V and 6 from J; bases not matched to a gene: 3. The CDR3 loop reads CASSYSPSGINEQFF. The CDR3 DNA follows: TGTGCCAGCAGTTACTCTCCTAGCGGGATCAATGAGCAGTTCTTC.

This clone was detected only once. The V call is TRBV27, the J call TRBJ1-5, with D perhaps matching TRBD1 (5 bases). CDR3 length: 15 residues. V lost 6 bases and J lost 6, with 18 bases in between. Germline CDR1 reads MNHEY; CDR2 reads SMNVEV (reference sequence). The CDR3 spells CASRPQRRVLQPQHF. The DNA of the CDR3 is TGTGCCAGCAGGCCCCAACGCAGGGTTCTTCAGCCCCAGCATTTT.

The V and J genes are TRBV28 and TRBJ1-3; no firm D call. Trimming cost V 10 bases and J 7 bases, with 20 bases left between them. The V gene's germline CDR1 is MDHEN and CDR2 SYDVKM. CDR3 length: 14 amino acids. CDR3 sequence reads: CATEQTSPRNTIYF. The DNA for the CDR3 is TGTGCCACCGAACAGACCTCGCCTCGGAACACCATATATTTT.

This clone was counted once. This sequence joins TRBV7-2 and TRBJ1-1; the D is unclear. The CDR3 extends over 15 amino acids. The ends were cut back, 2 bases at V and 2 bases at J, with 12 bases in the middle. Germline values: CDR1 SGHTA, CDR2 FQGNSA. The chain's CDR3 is CASSLQAGGNTEAFF. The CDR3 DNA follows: TGTGCCAGCAGCTTACAGGCAGGTGGAAACACTGAAGCTTTCTTT. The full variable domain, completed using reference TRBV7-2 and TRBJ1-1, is GAGVSQSPSNKVTEKGKDVELRCDPISGHTALYWYRQSLGQGLEFLIYFQGNSAPDKSGLPSDRFSAERTGGSVSTLTIQRTQQEDSAVYLCASSLQAGGNTEAFFGQGTRLTVV.

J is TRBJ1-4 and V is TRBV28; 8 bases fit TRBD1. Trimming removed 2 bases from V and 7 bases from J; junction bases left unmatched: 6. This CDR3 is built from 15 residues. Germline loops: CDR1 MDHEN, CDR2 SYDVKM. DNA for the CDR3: TGTGCCAGCAGTTTAACGGGGACAGGTTTTGAAAAACTGTTTTTT. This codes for CASSLTGTGFEKLFF.

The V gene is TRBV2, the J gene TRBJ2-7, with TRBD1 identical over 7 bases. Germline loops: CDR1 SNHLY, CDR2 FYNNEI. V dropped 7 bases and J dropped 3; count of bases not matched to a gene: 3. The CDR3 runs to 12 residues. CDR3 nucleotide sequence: TGTGCCAGCACCAGACAGGGCTACGAGCAGTACTTC. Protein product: CASTRQGYEQYF.

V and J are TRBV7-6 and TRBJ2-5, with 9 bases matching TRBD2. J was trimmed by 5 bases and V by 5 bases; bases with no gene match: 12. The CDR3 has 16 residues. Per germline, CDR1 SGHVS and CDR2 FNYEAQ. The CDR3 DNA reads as TGTGCCAGCAGCCCTACGGTAGCGGGGGTTGGGGAGACCCAGTACTTC. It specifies CASSPTVAGVGETQYF. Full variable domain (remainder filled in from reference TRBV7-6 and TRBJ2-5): GAGVSQSPRYKVTKRGQDVALRCDPISGHVSLYWYRQALGQGPEFLTYFNYEAQQDKSGLPNDRFSAERPEGSISTLTIQRTEQRDSAMYRCASSPTVAGVGETQYFGPGTRLLVL.